The 4 T cell receptor beta chains reported below all come from one sample, sequenced in a study of blood T cell repertoires in COVID-19. Produced via immunoSEQ multiplex PCR; TCRdb's table is partial and in-frame only. The sample has about 200,000 clones, approximately 81% seen once. The sequenced sample was peripheral blood. These receptors were taken from a person in their 70s with COVID-19, enrolled during active disease.

The V and J genes are TRBV7-9 and TRBJ1-2, with no clear D. This CDR3 is 12 amino acids long. Germline CDR1 is SEHNR and CDR2 is FQNEAQ (reference sequence). V was shortened by 4 bases and J by 8 bases, with 11 bases between the two germline ends. The CDR3 sequence: CASSSSGRGYTF. The CDR3 DNA reads as TGTGCCAGCAGCTCCAGCGGGCGCGGCTACACCTTC. The whole variable domain, remainder taken from reference TRBV7-9 and TRBJ1-2, is DTGVSQNPRHKITKRGQNVTFRCDPISEHNRLYWYRQTLGQGPEFLTYFQNEAQLEKSRLLSDRFSAERPKGSFSTLEIQRTEQGDSAMYLCASSSSGRGYTFGSGTRLTVV.

This sequence joins TRBV5-1 and TRBJ1-6; 9 nucleotides agree with TRBD1. The CDR3 runs 17 residues. After removal of 4 bases from V and 5 bases from J, the junction contained 10 bases not matched to a gene. The V gene's germline CDR1 is SGHRS and CDR2 YFSETQ. The CDR3 DNA follows: TGCGCCAGCAGCACCGCCGGGACAGGGTTTAATAATTCACCCCTCCACTTT. Its translation: CASSTAGTGFNNSPLHF.

CDR3 sequence reads: CASRGLGLSSGANVLTF. CDR3 bases: TGTGCCAGTAGAGGACTAGGGCTTAGCTCTGGGGCCAACGTCCTGACTTTC. The rearrangement joins TRBV19 to TRBJ2-6; 7 positions agree with TRBD2. Trimming at V came to 6 bases and at J to 0 bases, leaving 8 bases not matched to a gene. Germline V CDR1 and CDR2: LNHDA, SQIVND (reference sequence). The CDR3 consists of 17 residues.

The V gene is TRBV2, the J gene TRBJ1-5, with TRBD1 matching over 9 bases. The ends lost 6 bases at V and 3 bases at J; junction bases unmatched: 3. The CDR3 runs 14 residues. CDR1 and CDR2 from the germline V gene are SNHLY and FYNNEI. As DNA, the CDR3 is TGTGCCAGCAGGGGGGACAGGGACAATCAGCCCCAGCATTTT. Translating gives CASRGDRDNQPQHF.